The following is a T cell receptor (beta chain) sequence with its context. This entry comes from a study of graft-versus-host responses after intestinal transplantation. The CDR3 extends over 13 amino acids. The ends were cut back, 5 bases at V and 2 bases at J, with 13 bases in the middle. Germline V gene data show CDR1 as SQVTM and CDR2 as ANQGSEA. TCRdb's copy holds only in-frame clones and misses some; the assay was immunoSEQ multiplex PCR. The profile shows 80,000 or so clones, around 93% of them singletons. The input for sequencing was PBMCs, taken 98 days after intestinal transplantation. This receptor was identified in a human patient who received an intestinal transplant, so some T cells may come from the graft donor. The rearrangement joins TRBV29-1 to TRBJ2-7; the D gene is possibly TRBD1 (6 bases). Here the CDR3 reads CSVCPGETYEQYF. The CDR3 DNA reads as TGCAGCGTTTGCCCAGGGGAGACCTACGAGCAGTACTTC.